Below, 16 T cell receptor beta chains from the same sample are listed, as sequenced in a study of blood T cell repertoires in COVID-19. Measured with immunoSEQ multiplex PCR; TCRdb has only the in-frame clones, and not every one. The sample carries tens of thousands of clones, around four fifths recorded once. Sequencing was performed on peripheral blood. The receptors stem from a human donor with acute or convalescent COVID-19. The donor label of this sample is uncertain.

A few counts support this clone. The gene calls are TRBV5-1 and TRBJ1-2, with D uncertain. Between the trimmed V and J ends, which lost 1 base and 6 bases, there was a span of 10 bases. Germline CDR1 reads SGHRS; CDR2 reads YFSETQ. The CDR3 sequence is 13 residues long. Here the CDR3 DNA reads TGCGCCAGCAGCTTGATAGGAGATGATGGCTACACCTTC. It translates to CASSLIGDDGYTF.

This rearrangement joins TRBV5-1 to TRBJ2-2; the match to TRBD1 covers 7 bases. Germline lookup yields CDR1 SGHRS and CDR2 YFSETQ. With V trimmed by 4 bases and J by 5 bases, 11 bases remained unmatched. The CDR3 totals 16 residues. The CDR3 DNA sequence: TGCGCCAGCAGCCCCCCCGGACAGGAGGCAACCGGGGAGCTGTTTTTT. Encoded protein: CASSPPGQEATGELFF.

The chain couples TRBV28 to TRBJ1-1; 7 bases match TRBD1. CDR3 length equals 16 residues. The germline gives CDR1 MDHEN, CDR2 SYDVKM. Trimming cost V 5 bases and J 2 bases; bases outside gene matches: 11. CDR3 protein: CASSPSTGSRNTEAFF. Written as DNA, the CDR3 is TGTGCCAGCAGTCCTTCGACAGGGAGTCGAAACACTGAAGCTTTCTTT.

The chain is built from TRBV18 and TRBJ2-1, with 10 bases that match TRBD2. Trimming took 1 base from V and 9 from J; bases not matched to a gene: 9. The length of the CDR3 is 16 residues. Germline CDR1 is KGHSH and CDR2 is LQKENI. The CDR3 DNA follows: TGTGCCAGCTCACCACTGGGTCTAGCGGGAGAGGTTGAGCAGTTCTTC. It is translated as CASSPLGLAGEVEQFF.

The chain couples TRBV6-2 or TRBV6-3 to TRBJ1-4; D is unresolved. Germline V gene data show CDR1 as MNHEY and CDR2 as SVGEGT. The germline V and J ends were trimmed by 4 bases and 7 bases, with 10 bases remaining between them. CDR3 length: 13 residues. CDR3 in DNA: TGTGCCAGCAGTTTCTCCGGAGTTGAAAAACTGTTTTTT. The encoded protein is CASSFSGVEKLFF.

The J gene is TRBJ1-5, the V gene TRBV24-1, with a tentative D call TRBD1 (5 bases). The CDR3 consists of 13 residues. V lost 9 bases and J lost 1, with 9 bases in between. Germline V gene data show CDR1 as KGHDR and CDR2 as SFDVKD. DNA for the CDR3: TGTGCCACCTCAAAGGGGAGCAATCAGCCCCAGCATTTT. It encodes CATSKGSNQPQHF.

Details on this clone: Other DNA variants within this sample encode the same CDR3. V gene TRBV7-2 combines with J gene TRBJ2-3; tentatively, D is TRBD2 (6 bases). The CDR3 is 17 residues long. Per the germline V gene, CDR1 is SGHTA and CDR2 is FQGNSA. The germline V and J ends were trimmed by 0 bases and 1 base, with 14 bases remaining between them. CDR3 nucleotides: TGTGCCAGCAGCTTAGCGGGTGGTAGCGGCCGCACAGATACGCAGTATTTT. Translating gives CASSLAGGSGRTDTQYF.

The chain carries TRBV2 and TRBJ1-5, with 10 positions matching TRBD1. Per the germline V gene, CDR1 is SNHLY and CDR2 is FYNNEI. V shed 4 bases, J shed 0 bases, and the junction held 6 bases outside the gene matches. This CDR3 region has 17 residues. The CDR3 coding sequence is TGTGCCAGCAGTGGTGGGACAGGGGATTTTAGCAATCAGCCCCAGCATTTT. Its translation is CASSGGTGDFSNQPQHF.

V usage is TRBV18 and J usage is TRBJ1-3, with D maybe TRBD1 (6 bases). The CDR3 has 17 residues. Trimming took 6 bases from V and 0 from J, leaving 18 bases between them. Per the germline V gene, CDR1 is KGHSH and CDR2 is LQKENI. This chain's CDR3 is CASSSQGSTDSGNTIYF. Written as DNA, the CDR3 is TGTGCCAGCTCTTCACAGGGTTCCACCGACTCTGGAAACACCATATATTTT.

V and J are TRBV4-1 and TRBJ2-7; 12 positions match TRBD2. The CDR3 totals 15 residues. J was trimmed by 4 bases and V by 5 bases; bases with no gene match: 6. CDR1 MGHRA and CDR2 YSYEKL come from the germline V gene. The chain's CDR3 is CASSGETSGSYEQYF. The CDR3 coding sequence is TGCGCCAGCAGCGGCGAGACTAGCGGGAGTTACGAGCAGTACTTC.

The genes are TRBV11-2 and TRBJ1-2, with TRBD1 as a possible D gene (5 bases). The ends were cut back, 6 bases at V and 7 bases at J, with 21 bases in the middle. Germline CDR1 SGHAT, CDR2 FQNNGV. This CDR3 spans 15 amino acids. The CDR3, as DNA: TGTGCCAGCAGTTGGAAGTCTCAGGGTTTGAGTGGCTACACCTTC. Protein: CASSWKSQGLSGYTF.

The V call is TRBV11-3, the J call TRBJ1-2, with a possible D match to TRBD1 (6 bases). Germline values: CDR1 SGHNT, CDR2 YENEEA. CDR3 length: 13 residues. The V and J ends lost 3 bases and 3 bases respectively, with 8 bases between them. CDR3 protein: CASSLGQDYGYTF. CDR3 nucleotide sequence: TGTGCCAGCAGCTTGGGACAAGACTATGGCTACACCTTC.

The V and J genes are TRBV11-3 and TRBJ2-1; 11 bases are a match to TRBD1. The CDR3 extends over 17 amino acids. Losses at the gene ends were 5 bases for V and 6 bases for J; bases not matched to a gene: 12. Germline CDR1 reads SGHNT; CDR2 reads YENEEA. CDR3 protein: CASSRSSGTGGGNEQFF. CDR3 sequence (DNA): TGTGCCAGCAGCCGAAGCTCCGGGACAGGGGGAGGCAATGAGCAGTTCTTC.

In its sample, this clone was seen once. Other DNA sequences of this sample code for an identical CDR3. The genes are TRBV6-5 and TRBJ2-7; tentatively, D is TRBD1 (6 bases). Looked up from germline, CDR1 is MNHEY and CDR2 is SVGAGI. This CDR3 is 12 amino acids long. The V end lost 5 bases, the J end lost 6 bases, and 11 bases lay between the germline ends. The CDR3 loop reads CASSKQGGEQYF. As DNA, the CDR3 is TGTGCCAGCAGTAAACAGGGTGGCGAGCAGTACTTC.

This chain links TRBV10-3 with TRBJ2-7; no clear D. The germline V and J ends were trimmed by 3 bases and 1 base, with 4 bases remaining between them. CDR3 length: 12 residues. Germline V gene sequence: CDR1 ENHRY, CDR2 SYGVKD. The CDR3: CAISDQSYEQYF. The CDR3 coding sequence is TGTGCCATCAGTGACCAGTCCTACGAGCAGTACTTC.

This rearrangement joins TRBV4-1 to TRBJ2-3, with D unclear. Germline assignment: CDR1 MGHRA and CDR2 YSYEKL. This CDR3 is built from 13 residues. Trimming took off 3 bases at V and 4 bases at J, with 8 bases between the two ends. CDR3 sequence reads: CASSQVASDTQYF. DNA for the CDR3: TGCGCCAGCAGCCAGGTAGCATCAGATACGCAGTATTTT.